This T cell receptor (beta chain) was sequenced in a study of Graves' ophthalmopathy and Graves' hyperthyroidism (dated by TCRdb to 2017 to 2018). Study-level background: Peripheral blood was collected at initial diagnosis, before any treatment. The study used signatures of the TCR beta repertoire to tell Graves' ophthalmopathy apart from Graves' hyperthyroidism and to predict which patients would progress to ophthalmopathy. An independent validation cohort was composed of about 20 hyperthyroidism patients and roughly 16 patients who later progressed from hyperthyroidism to ophthalmopathy. To explore V-J signatures distinguishing ophthalmopathy from hyperthyroidism, a discovery set of about a hundred patients (fewer than 45 ophthalmopathy, about 57 stable hyperthyroidism) was enrolled. Once sampling was done, hyperthyroidism patients were given methimazole at a starting dose of 30 mg daily, while ophthalmopathy patients were given high-dose intravenous methylprednisolone. T-cell repertoires of thyroid tissue and blood were compared in five or six hyperthyroidism patients. In total, 135 blood samples were TCR-sequenced: some 43 ophthalmopathy, under 80 hyperthyroidism and roughly 17 hyperthyroidism-to-ophthalmopathy patients. Points the paper makes about the study in general: The 13-signature model separated ophthalmopathy from stable hyperthyroidism with roughly 88% sensitivity and roughly 84% specificity in cross-validation, and 80%/75% in the test set. Sample size was not statistically predetermined, and group allocation was not concealed from the investigators. Most expanded thyroid clonotypes with a frequency above 0.001 also appeared in blood, which suggests that blood repertoires may reflect the immune response in the thyroid. In validation, the model predicted ophthalmopathy progression with less than 71% sensitivity and 72% to 80% specificity; around twelve predicted patients were CT-confirmed with GO in a median of around 6.5 months.

In its sample, this clonotype was seen many times. Its binding antigen is unknown. No much larger clone exists at a distance of one base, and base qualities are not known. For repertoire sequencing, TCR beta CDR3 regions were amplified from RNA transcripts. The first round of RT-PCR was done with HTBI primers and the Qiagen OneStep RT-PCR kit, and was followed by a second round of multiplex PCR, then size selection and purification. Libraries were sequenced paired-end with 100 bp reads on an Illumina HiSeq2000. The paper's processing steps were these. SOAPnuke was used to process the reads, throwing out any read that had adapters, had uncalled bases, had a mean Phred below 15, or lacked an exact constant-primer or identifier match. COPE v1.2.5 was used to merge high-quality paired reads. Each unique nucleotide sequence was defined as a clonotype, and clonotypes were aligned to IMGT TRB V, D and J references with MiTCR v1.1. The analysis was limited to V-J combinations with a frequency above 0.0001, which together covered 99.2% of repertoires. For each V-J combination, a TCR clonal expansion and chaos score was defined as the ratio of F50 clonal expansion to chaos observed in the TCRdist matrix. Features were reduced by Welch's t-statistics and random forest to over ten V-J combinations, which fed a naive Bayes classifier. The Morisita-Horn index was used to measure how similar the thyroid and blood repertoires were. Using fastp trimming at Q25 and MiXCR clonotype assembly, TCRdb reanalyzed the public sequencing data and kept in-frame beta chains. Under each unique CDR3 protein, matching rows form one entry showing the most common genes and DNA. The V and J calls shown here were made by TCRdb, not taken from the authors' results. Across this sample there are roughly 350,000 distinct CDR3 sequences, with 15% to 20% seen only once. The ten biggest clones cover approximately 2.4% of the sample.

Looking up the germline V gene yields CDR1 MNHEY and CDR2 SVGAGI. Spanning cysteine to phenylalanine, the CDR3 consists of 14 amino acids. Solely the CDR3 DNA is kept, with 42 bases framed from the first base. Relative to germline, V is 1 base shorter and J is 7 bases shorter, with 13 bases between their ends. Stable hyperthyroidism was defined as no progression to ophthalmopathy within 18 months of follow-up. Hyperthyroidism patients were newly diagnosed, with disease duration under 2 months, and aged 18 to 65 years. Patients with other autoimmune diseases, uncontrolled infections, pregnancy or lactation were excluded. Diagnosis relied on clinical symptoms, serum thyroxine, TRAb, thyroid ultrasound and orbital computed tomography. PBMCs were isolated from more than 8 ml of fresh peripheral blood by Ficoll-Paque density gradient centrifugation. Trizol reagent was used to extract the total RNA, and its quality was then checked on an Agilent 2100 Bioanalyzer.

Recombination joined TRBV6-5 with TRBJ1-1, with no confident D gene call. This sequence was found in an adult woman with stable Graves' hyperthyroidism. Sequencing was performed on peripheral blood. Here is the DNA: TGTGCCAGCAGTTACTTGGTCGGGTCTGATGAAGCTTTCTTT. Its translation is CASSYLVGSDEAFF.